This T cell receptor beta chain was found in a study of T cells after yellow fever vaccination. Study outcomes and limitations: Sorted repertoires could include abundant contaminating clonotypes from bulk cells. Faster peaking, at day 5 versus 15, marked a secondary response that was weaker.

This clonotype appeared a few times. Its matching antigen is unknown. TCRdb called the 5' RACE reads again in MiXCR, with one record for every CDR3 protein. The sample lists approximately 90,000 distinct CDR3 sequences, less than 6% seen once, with about 40% in the top ten. Source: CD8+ T cells sorted from PBMCs, taken 10 days after the yellow fever booster vaccination. The clonotype comes from a man younger than 30 who received the YFV17D yellow fever vaccine.

CDR3 bases: TGTGCCTGGCAGGACCCCTATGAAGCTTTCTTT. Encoded protein: CAWQDPYEAFF. The chain combines TRBV30 with TRBJ1-1, with unresolved D. The CDR3 consists of 11 residues. Germline CDR1 reads GTSNPN; CDR2 reads SVGIG (reference sequence). Trimming removed 5 bases at V and 7 bases at J, with 11 bases between.